The 22 T cell receptor beta chains below come from one sample, sequenced in a study of T cell responses to AZD1222 COVID-19 vaccine. Produced via immunoSEQ multiplex PCR; TCRdb's table is partial and in-frame only. The table lists tens of thousands of clones, approximately 91% of them singletons. Sample: peripheral blood, taken on day 0 of AZD1222 vaccination. These receptors were collected from an adult in good health.

This clone appeared a single time. V and J are TRBV7-2 and TRBJ1-4, with TRBD1 matching over 8 bases. Germline loops: CDR1 SGHTA, CDR2 FQGNSA. This CDR3 has 15 residues. V trimming: 3 bases; J trimming: 4 bases; junction bases outside the gene matches: 4. CDR3 protein: CASSFQGAGNEKLFF. The CDR3 nucleotides are TGTGCCAGCAGCTTCCAGGGGGCGGGTAATGAAAAACTGTTTTTT.

The V and J genes are TRBV15 and TRBJ2-5; D is uncertain. Per germline, CDR1 LNHNV and CDR2 YYDKDF (reference sequence). The CDR3 is 16 amino acids. Trimming cost V 0 bases and J 2 bases, with 13 bases left between them. CDR3 protein: CATSRDLIIIQETQYF. In DNA form, the CDR3 reads TGTGCCACCAGCAGAGATCTTATAATTATACAAGAGACCCAGTACTTC.

This clone was seen only once. For the CDR3, the DNA is TGCGCCAGCAGCCAAGATGGAAGGATTTCCAATGAAGTGCAGTTCTTC. This sequence encodes CASSQDGRISNEVQFF. V usage is TRBV4-3 and J usage is TRBJ2-1; D is unclear. Trimming stripped 0 bases from V and 12 bases from J, with 21 bases between. Germline values: CDR1 LGHNA, CDR2 YSLEER. The CDR3 has 16 amino acids.

The CDR3 bases are TGTGCCATCAGGGAGAAAGACCTCGGGGGCCACGAGCAGTACTTC. Residues: CAIREKDLGGHEQYF. The rearrangement uses TRBV10-3 and TRBJ2-7; D is tentatively TRBD1 or TRBD2 (6 bases each). Per the germline V gene, CDR1 is ENHRY and CDR2 is SYGVKD. The CDR3 sequence is 15 residues long. V shed 6 bases and J shed 5 bases, with 20 bases lying between them.

The genes are TRBV7-6 and TRBJ1-1; D gene unclear. V gave up 1 base and J gave up 6 bases, with 6 bases separating them. CDR1 is SGHVS, CDR2 FNYEAQ, per germline. The CDR3 has 12 amino acids. The CDR3 sequence: CASSLDSAEAFF. CDR3 nucleotides: TGTGCCAGCAGCTTAGACAGTGCTGAAGCTTTCTTT.

V is TRBV11-1 and J is TRBJ2-3, with D possibly TRBD2 on 7 matching bases. Germline CDR1 and CDR2: SGHAT and FQDESV (reference sequence). This CDR3 has 16 residues. With 1 base removed from V and 5 bases from J, the gap between germline ends came to 16 bases. Here the CDR3 DNA reads TGTGCCAGCAGCTTAGAACCCGGGGGGCATCGAGATACGCAGTATTTT. Protein sequence: CASSLEPGGHRDTQYF.

The V gene is TRBV9, the J gene TRBJ2-7; either TRBD1 or TRBD2 may supply D (5 bases each). The germline V gene has CDR1 SGDLS and CDR2 YYNGEE. The CDR3 has 14 amino acids. The V end was cut by 0 bases, the J end by 6 bases, with 13 bases between. This chain's CDR3 is CASSVEPGLAEQYF. For the CDR3, the DNA is TGTGCCAGCAGCGTAGAGCCAGGGCTAGCCGAGCAGTACTTC.

The chain recombines TRBV6-6 with TRBJ2-3, with TRBD2 identical over 7 bases. CDR1 MNHNY and CDR2 SVGAGI come from the germline V gene (reference sequence). The CDR3 is 16 amino acids. Trimming cost V 0 bases and J 0 bases; bases outside gene matches: 3. This chain's CDR3 is CASSYSRGGSTDTQYF. The CDR3 nucleotides are TGTGCCAGCAGTTACTCCCGCGGGGGAAGCACAGATACGCAGTATTTT.

The V call is TRBV9, the J call TRBJ1-1; D gene unclear. The V and J ends lost 0 bases and 4 bases respectively, with 7 bases between them. Germline CDR1 SGDLS, CDR2 YYNGEE. CDR3 size: 13 residues. CDR3 nucleotide sequence: TGTGCCAGCAGCGTAGGAGTAGGCACTGAAGCTTTCTTT. Encoded protein: CASSVGVGTEAFF.

The chain employs TRBV6-5 and TRBJ1-3; 9 nucleotides align to TRBD1. J lost 2 bases, V lost 4 bases, and 6 bases had no gene match. The germline V gene encodes CDR1 MNHEY and CDR2 SVGAGI. This CDR3 spans 16 amino acids. CDR3 protein: CASSSTGTGTGNTIYF. The CDR3 DNA reads as TGTGCCAGCAGTTCCACCGGGACAGGGACTGGAAACACCATATATTTT.

This chain connects TRBV18 to TRBJ1-3; D ambiguous. Trimming left V 2 bases short and J 2 bases short, with 4 bases between. CDR3 size: 13 residues. Per germline, CDR1 KGHSH and CDR2 LQKENI. CDR3 region: CASSPGAGNTIYF. In DNA, the CDR3 is TGTGCCAGCTCACCAGGGGCTGGAAACACCATATATTTT.

The J gene is TRBJ2-3, the V gene TRBV9; TRBD2 matches 9 bases. Trimming at V came to 5 bases and at J to 3 bases, leaving 7 bases not matched to a gene. Germline V gene data show CDR1 as SGDLS and CDR2 as YYNGEE. The CDR3 covers 15 residues. CDR3 protein: CASSGGGARTDTQYF. CDR3 coding DNA: TGTGCCAGCAGTGGCGGGGGGGCGAGGACAGATACGCAGTATTTT.

V usage is TRBV5-1 and J usage is TRBJ2-7; weak D call: TRBD2 (8 bases). Germline loops: CDR1 SGHRS, CDR2 YFSETQ. The CDR3 contains 14 residues. Trimming removed 7 bases from V and 0 bases from J, with 14 bases in between. CDR3 in DNA: TGCGCCAGCCGGGAGGGGGCTAGCTCCTACGAGCAGTACTTC. Translation gives CASREGASSYEQYF.

This clone was recorded only once. V is TRBV6-5 and J is TRBJ2-4; a weak D match, TRBD2 (6 bases). Looked up from germline, CDR1 is MNHEY and CDR2 is SVGAGI. V lost 5 bases, J lost 4 bases, and 15 bases lay in between. The CDR3 totals 15 residues. The CDR3: CASSSGHGTKNIQYF. The CDR3 DNA follows: TGTGCCAGCAGTAGCGGGCACGGAACTAAAAACATTCAGTACTTC.

CDR3 sequence reads: CASRTGGRMNSPLHF. CDR3 in DNA: TGTGCCAGCAGAACGGGTGGCAGGATGAATTCACCCCTCCACTTT. This chain links TRBV6-5 with TRBJ1-6; D is undetermined. Trimming removed 6 bases at V and 7 bases at J, with 16 bases between. The CDR3 contains 15 residues. Germline CDR1 is MNHEY and CDR2 is SVGAGI.

The V and J genes are TRBV3-1 (or the pseudogene TRBV3-2) and TRBJ2-1; unclear D gene. CDR3 length equals 15 residues. Germline values: CDR1 LGHDT, CDR2 YNNKEL (reference sequence). V gave up 1 base and J gave up 7 bases, with 14 bases separating them. CDR3 DNA sequence: TGTGCCAGCAGCCAAGGGCGGCTGATGGGAAATGAGCAGTTCTTC. Residues: CASSQGRLMGNEQFF.

This clone was recorded only once. The gene calls are TRBV6-5 and TRBJ2-1; 8 nucleotides line up with TRBD2. Germline values: CDR1 MNHEY, CDR2 SVGAGI. Trimming took 7 bases from V and 0 from J; bases not matched to a gene: 5. This CDR3 is 15 amino acids long. The CDR3 region is CASNPGGGSYNEQFF. In nucleotides, the CDR3 is TGTGCCAGCAACCCCGGGGGGGGCTCCTACAATGAGCAGTTCTTC.

The CDR3 nucleotides read TGTGCCAGCTCACCACCTTCACAGTCGGATACGCAGTATTTT. Residues: CASSPPSQSDTQYF. This chain uses TRBV18 with TRBJ2-3, with D unresolved. V shed 0 bases and J shed 6 bases, with 10 bases lying between them. Per the germline V gene, CDR1 is KGHSH and CDR2 is LQKENI. This CDR3 region has 14 residues.

The rearrangement links TRBV3-1 (or the pseudogene TRBV3-2) to TRBJ1-1; D perhaps matches TRBD1 (5 bases). V shed 2 bases and J shed 4 bases, with 11 bases lying between them. CDR3 size: 14 residues. In germline, CDR1 is LGHDT, CDR2 YNNKEL (reference sequence). The CDR3 region is CASSQRAGSTEAFF. CDR3 nucleotides: TGTGCCAGCAGCCAACGGGCAGGGTCCACTGAAGCTTTCTTT.

The V call is TRBV27, the J call TRBJ2-2, with unresolved D. V dropped 3 bases and J dropped 1 base, with 6 bases sitting between them. This CDR3 is built from 14 residues. Germline-derived CDR1 and CDR2 are MNHEY and SMNVEV (reference sequence). The CDR3 sequence is CASSLRWNTGELFF. For the CDR3, the DNA is TGTGCCAGCAGTTTGAGGTGGAACACCGGGGAGCTGTTTTTT.

This chain links TRBV9 with TRBJ1-2; 8 nucleotides match TRBD1. This CDR3 spans 13 amino acids. CDR1 is SGDLS and CDR2 is YYNGEE in the germline V gene. With V trimmed by 6 bases and J by 6 bases, 7 bases remained unmatched. The CDR3 DNA reads as TGTGCCAGCACCTCGGACAGGGCGGATGGCTACACCTTC. This gives the protein CASTSDRADGYTF.

The gene calls are TRBV9 and TRBJ2-4, with no clear D. The ends were cut back, 0 bases at V and 0 bases at J, with 7 bases in the middle. CDR3 length equals 15 residues. Germline assignment: CDR1 SGDLS and CDR2 YYNGEE. For the CDR3, the DNA is TGTGCCAGCAGCGTAGGCGGTCTAGCCAAAAACATTCAGTACTTC. The encoded protein is CASSVGGLAKNIQYF.